Listed here are 27 T cell receptor beta chains from one sample, sequenced in a study of response to subunit inactivated influenza vaccine. TCRdb reprocessed the RT-PCR reads via MiXCR and lists one record per CDR3 protein. The sample has under 950,000 distinct CDR3 sequences; 21% are singletons. Source: PBMCs from blood, taken roughly 5 days after vaccination. These receptors originate from a man aged 45-65 years who received an inactivated influenza vaccine.

The CDR3 is CASSFKAGTGGEVEQFF. CDR3 sequence (DNA): TGTGCCAGCAGCTTCAAAGCCGGGACAGGGGGCGAGGTTGAGCAGTTCTTC. The J gene is TRBJ2-1, the V gene TRBV5-5; 12 positions match TRBD1. The CDR3 spans 17 residues. With 2 bases clipped from V and 9 bases from J, the junction kept 12 bases outside the gene matches. Germline lookup yields CDR1 SGHKS and CDR2 YYEKEE (reference sequence).

This clonotype has more than one count but fewer than ten. The V call is TRBV6-2 or TRBV6-3, the J call TRBJ2-1, with a possible D match to TRBD1 (6 bases). V lost 7 bases and J lost 8, with 15 bases in between. This CDR3 contains 13 residues. Germline CDR1 is MNHEY and CDR2 is SVGEGT. CDR3 region: CASTADSLHEQFF. The CDR3 nucleotides read TGTGCCAGCACCGCGGACAGCCTCCATGAGCAGTTCTTC.

This rearrangement joins TRBV11-1 to TRBJ2-4; unclear D gene. The V gene's germline CDR1 is SGHAT and CDR2 FQDESV (reference sequence). Trimming pared 1 base from V and 1 base from J, leaving 17 bases between. The CDR3 loop spans 18 amino acids. The CDR3 DNA reads TGTGCCAGCAGCTTAGGATTTGTCGGCGATGGGGCCAAAAACATTCAGTACTTC. It specifies CASSLGFVGDGAKNIQYF.

The chain couples TRBV2 to TRBJ2-1; TRBD2 agrees at 8 bases. V dropped 4 bases and J dropped 5; count of bases not matched to a gene: 10. CDR3 length: 16 residues. The germline V gene encodes CDR1 SNHLY and CDR2 FYNNEI. The CDR3 protein is CASSGDRAGAHNEQFF. The CDR3 DNA follows: TGTGCCAGCAGTGGAGATCGAGCGGGAGCACACAATGAGCAGTTCTTC.

This clonotype was counted only a few times. This chain joins TRBV12-3 or TRBV12-4 and TRBJ2-3; possibly TRBD2 for D (5 bases). This CDR3 comprises 16 residues. V dropped 8 bases and J dropped 2 bases, with 20 bases sitting between them. Here the CDR3 reads CASSPHGLAATDTQYF. The CDR3, as DNA: TGTGCCAGCTCACCACATGGACTCGCCGCCACAGATACGCAGTATTTT.

The chain joins TRBV20-1 to TRBJ2-3; TRBD1 aligns across 7 bases. CDR1 DFQATT and CDR2 SNEGSKA come from the germline V gene (reference sequence). This CDR3 region has 16 residues. Germline trimming cut 3 bases from V and 2 bases from J; bases unmatched to any gene: 11. CDR3 loop: CSASRLTGIYTDTQYF. Here the CDR3 DNA reads TGCAGTGCTAGCCGCTTGACAGGGATTTACACAGATACGCAGTATTTT.

Many counts were recorded for this clonotype. This chain uses TRBV27 with TRBJ2-7; 11 bases agree with TRBD1. This CDR3 is 14 amino acids long. Trimming cost V 10 bases and J 2 bases; bases outside gene matches: 7. Germline lookup yields CDR1 MNHEY and CDR2 SMNVEV (reference sequence). The DNA for the CDR3 is TGTGCCACCCGAGGGGGACAGGGGGCCTACGAGCAGTACTTC. Protein sequence: CATRGGQGAYEQYF.

The rearrangement joins TRBV12-3 or TRBV12-4 to TRBJ1-4; D is uncertain. V shed 2 bases and J shed 10 bases, with 8 bases lying between them. This CDR3 has 12 residues. The CDR3 is CASSLSIGKLFF. CDR3 in DNA: TGTGCCAGCAGTTTATCAATCGGAAAACTGTTTTTT.

The chain has TRBV28 and TRBJ1-4; maybe TRBD1 (5 bases). The CDR3 has 13 residues. Trimming took 5 bases from V and 8 from J, leaving 12 bases between them. Germline V gene lookup returns CDR1 MDHEN and CDR2 SYDVKM. The CDR3 is CASSTGTSEKLFF. The CDR3 bases are TGTGCCAGCAGTACCGGGACGTCGGAAAAACTGTTTTTT. Full variable domain (remainder filled in from reference TRBV28 and TRBJ1-4): DVKVTQSSRYLVKRTGEKVFLECVQDMDHENMFWYRQDPGLGLRLIYFSYDVKMKEKGDIPEGYSVSREKKERFSLILESASTNQTSMYLCASSTGTSEKLFFGSGTQLSVL.

The chain combines TRBV7-2 with TRBJ2-1; D call uncertain. The CDR3 spans 16 residues. Germline CDR1 SGHTA, CDR2 FQGNSA. Trimming stripped 2 bases from V and 2 bases from J, with 13 bases between. The CDR3 loop reads CASSLTASWAYNEQFF. DNA for the CDR3: TGTGCCAGCAGCTTAACGGCTAGTTGGGCCTACAATGAGCAGTTCTTC. The full variable domain, in which reference TRBV7-2 and TRBJ2-1 provide the parts outside the CDR3, is GAGVSQSPSNKVTEKGKDVELRCDPISGHTALYWYRQSLGQGLEFLIYFQGNSAPDKSGLPSDRFSAERTGGSVSTLTIQRTQQEDSAVYLCASSLTASWAYNEQFFGPGTRLTVL.

In this sample, this clonotype turned up a few times. The V and J genes are TRBV7-2 and TRBJ2-6; D not certain. Looked up from germline, CDR1 is SGHTA and CDR2 is FQGNSA. The V end was cut by 0 bases, the J end by 0 bases, with 9 bases between. The length of the CDR3 is 17 residues. The CDR3 protein is CASSLAHWFSGANVLTF. Written as DNA, the CDR3 is TGTGCCAGCAGCTTAGCCCATTGGTTCTCTGGGGCCAACGTCCTGACTTTC.

Of note for this clonotype: Given a much more abundant clone one base away, this may be a read error. The chain joins TRBV12-3 or TRBV12-4 to TRBJ2-7; D call uncertain. The CDR3 contains 13 residues. The ends were cut back, 3 bases at V and 5 bases at J, with 11 bases in the middle. For the CDR3, the DNA is TGTGCCAGCAGTTTTTCAGGATTTAACGAGCAGTACTTC. It codes for CASSFSGFNEQYF.

This clonotype was found a few times. The rearrangement links TRBV5-1 to TRBJ1-6; 12 positions match TRBD1. Germline trimming cut 4 bases from V and 7 bases from J; bases unmatched to any gene: 6. Germline V gene sequence: CDR1 SGHRS, CDR2 YFSETQ. CDR3 length: 16 residues. The CDR3 sequence: CASSMGGQGANSPLHF. CDR3 DNA: TGCGCCAGCAGCATGGGGGGACAGGGGGCAAATTCACCCCTCCACTTT.

In this sample, this clonotype turned up many times. V usage is TRBV7-2 and J usage is TRBJ2-5; D not certain. CDR1 is SGHTA, CDR2 FQGNSA, per germline. The CDR3 contains 16 residues. V lost 1 base and J lost 4, with 16 bases in between. The CDR3 loop reads CASSLGMGLGLETQYF. The CDR3 DNA sequence: TGTGCCAGCAGCTTAGGCATGGGTTTAGGCTTAGAGACCCAGTACTTC. The full variable domain, rest sourced from reference TRBV7-2 and TRBJ2-5, is GAGVSQSPSNKVTEKGKDVELRCDPISGHTALYWYRQSLGQGLEFLIYFQGNSAPDKSGLPSDRFSAERTGGSVSTLTIQRTQQEDSAVYLCASSLGMGLGLETQYFGPGTRLLVL.

This rearrangement joins TRBV15 to TRBJ1-4, with no clear D. V was cut by 0 bases and J by 10 bases, with 9 bases left in between. This CDR3 has 13 amino acids. Germline CDR1 reads LNHNV; CDR2 reads YYDKDF (reference sequence). CDR3 DNA sequence: TGTGCCACCAGCAGAGACCCCTCGGGAAAACTGTTTTTT. Protein: CATSRDPSGKLFF.

The chain joins TRBV20-1 to TRBJ2-1, with 11 bases that match TRBD2. Germline V gene data show CDR1 as DFQATT and CDR2 as SNEGSKA (reference sequence). With V trimmed by 4 bases and J by 5 bases, 1 base remained unmatched. There are 13 residues in the CDR3. CDR3 amino acids: CSAKGLADNEQFF. The CDR3 nucleotides read TGCAGTGCTAAGGGACTAGCGGACAATGAGCAGTTCTTC.

The chain joins TRBV28 to TRBJ1-1; no clear D. The CDR3 sequence is 13 residues long. V lost 4 bases and J 3 bases, leaving 9 bases between the germline ends. Germline-derived CDR1 and CDR2 are MDHEN and SYDVKM. The CDR3 coding sequence is TGTGCCAGCAGTTCCTGGACCTACACTGAAGCTTTCTTT. It encodes CASSSWTYTEAFF.

This clonotype has at least ten counts. The V gene is TRBV24-1, the J gene TRBJ2-1, with D possibly TRBD2 on 6 matching bases. The germline CDR1 and CDR2 sequences are KGHDR and SFDVKD. Trimming stripped 4 bases from V and 0 bases from J, with 15 bases between. The CDR3 is 17 residues long. CDR3 loop: CATSEEGRGSSYNEQFF. The CDR3 coding sequence is TGTGCCACCAGTGAGGAAGGGCGGGGTAGCTCCTACAATGAGCAGTTCTTC.

This clonotype was detected only a few times. The chain uses TRBV9 and TRBJ2-2, with D perhaps matching TRBD2 (6 bases). The CDR3 has 15 residues. Trimming took off 4 bases at V and 5 bases at J, with 15 bases between the two ends. CDR1 and CDR2 (germline): SGDLS, YYNGEE. CDR3 residues: CASSPDAGRTGELFF. DNA for the CDR3: TGTGCCAGCAGCCCCGACGCAGGGAGGACCGGGGAGCTGTTTTTT.

The chain recombines TRBV12-3 or TRBV12-4 with TRBJ2-1, with D possibly TRBD2 on 5 matching bases. This CDR3 comprises 11 residues. V dropped 10 bases and J dropped 4 bases, with 8 bases sitting between them. CDR3 protein: CATTGYNEQFF. The CDR3 DNA reads TGTGCCACCACGGGATACAATGAGCAGTTCTTC.

This clonotype was found many times. CDR3 sequence reads: CSMPDSGGATDTQYF. The CDR3 nucleotides read TGCAGTATGCCCGATAGCGGGGGGGCAACAGATACGCAGTATTTT. The J gene is TRBJ2-3, the V gene TRBV20-1; 11 bases are shared with TRBD2. Germline lookup yields CDR1 DFQATT and CDR2 SNEGSKA (reference sequence). The length of the CDR3 is 15 residues. V lost 8 bases to trimming and J lost 3 bases; unmatched junction nucleotides: 10.

This clonotype occurred many times. V and J are TRBV5-1 and TRBJ1-1; D is perhaps TRBD1 (6 bases). This CDR3 has 14 residues. From germline, CDR1 is SGHRS and CDR2 YFSETQ. Between the trimmed V and J ends, which lost 3 bases and 1 base, there was a span of 10 bases. The CDR3 here is CASSSDSKNTEAFF. CDR3 sequence (DNA): TGCGCCAGCAGCTCGGACAGTAAGAACACTGAAGCTTTCTTT.

The chain employs TRBV4-3 and TRBJ2-3, with TRBD2 identical over 11 bases. The V and J ends lost 1 base and 4 bases, in that order; junction bases with no gene match: 4. The CDR3 loop spans 16 amino acids. From germline, CDR1 is LGHNA and CDR2 YSLEER. CDR3 coding DNA: TGCGCCAGCAGCCAAGTAGCGGGGGGGCTTTCAGATACGCAGTATTTT. Translating it yields CASSQVAGGLSDTQYF.

In its sample, this clonotype was seen a few times. This chain joins TRBV12-3 or TRBV12-4 and TRBJ1-1; D remains unclear. Trimming shortened V by 1 base and J by 11 bases, and 8 bases separated the two germline ends. This CDR3 spans 11 amino acids. The CDR3 reads CASSLVSRAFF. In DNA form, the CDR3 reads TGTGCCAGCAGTTTAGTGTCCCGGGCTTTCTTT.

The chain is built from TRBV29-1 and TRBJ2-7; 8 bases align to TRBD2. V was pared by 5 bases and J by 1 base, with 4 bases of the junction left unmatched. CDR1 and CDR2 from the germline V gene are SQVTM and ANQGSEA. The CDR3 contains 13 residues. CDR3 DNA sequence: TGCAGCGTTTTCCTAGCGGGTTCCTACGAGCAGTACTTC. Its protein product is CSVFLAGSYEQYF.

The chain carries TRBV7-2 and TRBJ1-5, with D perhaps TRBD1 (6 bases). This CDR3 has 17 residues. V was pared by 0 bases and J by 0 bases, with 12 bases between. Germline V lookup: CDR1 SGHTA, CDR2 FQGNSA. The CDR3 DNA reads as TGTGCCAGCAGCTTAGCGCGGGCCAGGGGTAGCAATCAGCCCCAGCATTTT. Translating gives CASSLARARGSNQPQHF.

In its sample, this clonotype was seen a few times. V is TRBV6-5 and J is TRBJ1-1; 8 bases are shared with TRBD1. This CDR3 contains 14 residues. The germline V gene has CDR1 MNHEY and CDR2 SVGAGI. V lost 6 bases and J lost 5; bases outside the gene matches: 8. Here the CDR3 DNA reads TGTGCCAGCAGCTATACAGGGGGAGGAACTGAAGCTTTCTTT. Its translation is CASSYTGGGTEAFF.